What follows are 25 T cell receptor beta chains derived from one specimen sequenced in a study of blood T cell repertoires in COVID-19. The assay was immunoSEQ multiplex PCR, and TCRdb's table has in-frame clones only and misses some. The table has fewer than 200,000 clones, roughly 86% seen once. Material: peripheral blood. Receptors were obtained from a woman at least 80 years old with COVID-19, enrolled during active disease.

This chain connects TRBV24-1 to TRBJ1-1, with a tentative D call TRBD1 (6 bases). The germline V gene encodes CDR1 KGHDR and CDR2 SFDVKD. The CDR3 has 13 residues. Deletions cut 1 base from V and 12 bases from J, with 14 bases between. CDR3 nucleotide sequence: TGTGCCACCAGTGATTTCCAGGGCAGGGGAACTTTCTTT. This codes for CATSDFQGRGTFF.

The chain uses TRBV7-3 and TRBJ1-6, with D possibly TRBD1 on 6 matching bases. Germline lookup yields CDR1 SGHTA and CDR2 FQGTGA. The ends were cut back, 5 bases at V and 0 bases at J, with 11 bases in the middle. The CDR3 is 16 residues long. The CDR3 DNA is TGTGCCAGCAGCCAAGGACAGAGCTCCTATAATTCACCCCTCCACTTT. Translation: CASSQGQSSYNSPLHF.

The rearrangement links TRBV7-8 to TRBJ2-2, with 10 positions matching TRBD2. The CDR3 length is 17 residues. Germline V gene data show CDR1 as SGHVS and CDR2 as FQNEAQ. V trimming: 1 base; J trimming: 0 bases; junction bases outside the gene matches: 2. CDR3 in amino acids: CASSLVGLAANTGELFF. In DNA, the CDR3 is TGTGCCAGCAGCTTAGTCGGACTAGCGGCGAACACCGGGGAGCTGTTTTTT.

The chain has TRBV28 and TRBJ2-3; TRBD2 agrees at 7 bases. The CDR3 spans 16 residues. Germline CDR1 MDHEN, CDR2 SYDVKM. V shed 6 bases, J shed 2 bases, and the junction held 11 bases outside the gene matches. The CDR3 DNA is TGTGCCAGCAGGGACCGTAGCGGGCTCCTCACAGATACGCAGTATTTT. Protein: CASRDRSGLLTDTQYF.

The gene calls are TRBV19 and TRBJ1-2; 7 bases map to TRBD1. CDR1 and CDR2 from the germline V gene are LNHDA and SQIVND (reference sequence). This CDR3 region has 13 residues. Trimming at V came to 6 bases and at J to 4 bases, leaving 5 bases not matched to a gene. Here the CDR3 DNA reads TGTGCCAGTAGGACCACAGGGGTCTATGGCTACACCTTC. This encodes CASRTTGVYGYTF. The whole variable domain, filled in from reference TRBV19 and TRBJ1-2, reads DGGITQSPKYLFRKEGQNVTLSCEQNLNHDAMYWYRQDPGQGLRLIYYSQIVNDFQKGDIAEGYSVSREKKESFPLTVTSAQKNPTAFYLCASRTTGVYGYTFGSGTRLTVV.

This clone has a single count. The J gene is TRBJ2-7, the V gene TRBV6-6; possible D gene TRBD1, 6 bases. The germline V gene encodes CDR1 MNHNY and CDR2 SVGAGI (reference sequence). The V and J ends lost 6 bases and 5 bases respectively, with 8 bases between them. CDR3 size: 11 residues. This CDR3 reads CASRGGHEQYF. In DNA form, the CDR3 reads TGTGCCAGCAGAGGGGGTCACGAGCAGTACTTC.

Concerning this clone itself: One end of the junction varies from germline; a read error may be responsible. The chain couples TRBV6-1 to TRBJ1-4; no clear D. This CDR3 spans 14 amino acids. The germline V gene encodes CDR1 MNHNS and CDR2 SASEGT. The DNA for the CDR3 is TGTGCCAGCAGAGAAGAGGGTCGAGGGGAAAAACTGTTTTTT. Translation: CASREEGRGEKLFF.

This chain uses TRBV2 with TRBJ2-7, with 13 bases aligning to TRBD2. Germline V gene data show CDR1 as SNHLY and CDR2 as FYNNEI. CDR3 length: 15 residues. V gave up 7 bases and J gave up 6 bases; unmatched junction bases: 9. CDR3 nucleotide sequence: TGTGCCAGCACGGGTGGGACTAGCGGGGTAAGCGAGCAGTACTTC. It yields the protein CASTGGTSGVSEQYF. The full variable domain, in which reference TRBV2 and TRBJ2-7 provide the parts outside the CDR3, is EPEVTQTPSHQVTQMGQEVILRCVPISNHLYFYWYRQILGQKVEFLVSFYNNEISEKSEIFDDQFSVERPDGSNFTLKIRSTKLEDSAMYFCASTGGTSGVSEQYFGPGTRLTVT.

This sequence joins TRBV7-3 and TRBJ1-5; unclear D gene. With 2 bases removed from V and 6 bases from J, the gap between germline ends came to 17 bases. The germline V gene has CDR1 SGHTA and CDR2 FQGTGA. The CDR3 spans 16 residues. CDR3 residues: CASSLERGMGSQPQHF. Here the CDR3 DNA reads TGTGCCAGCAGCTTAGAGCGGGGAATGGGTAGTCAGCCCCAGCATTTT.

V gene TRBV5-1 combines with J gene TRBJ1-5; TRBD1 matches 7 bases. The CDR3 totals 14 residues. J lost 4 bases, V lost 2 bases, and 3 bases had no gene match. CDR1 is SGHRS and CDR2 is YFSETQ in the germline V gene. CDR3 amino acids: CASSLTGANQPQHF. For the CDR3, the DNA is TGCGCCAGCAGCTTAACAGGGGCTAATCAGCCCCAGCATTTT.

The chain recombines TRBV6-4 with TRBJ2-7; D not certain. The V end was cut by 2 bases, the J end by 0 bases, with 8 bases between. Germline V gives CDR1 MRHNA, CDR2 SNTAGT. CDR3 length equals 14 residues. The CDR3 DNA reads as TGTGCCAGCAGTGACCTTAGTTCCTCCTACGAGCAGTACTTC. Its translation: CASSDLSSSYEQYF.

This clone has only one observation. The CDR3 reads CASSHTGGTETQYF. CDR3 in DNA: TGCGCCAGCAGTCACACAGGGGGGACGGAGACCCAGTACTTC. The chain links TRBV10-2 to TRBJ2-5; 8 bases are shared with TRBD1. CDR1 and CDR2 from the germline V gene are WSHSY and SAAADI. V trimming: 5 bases; J trimming: 5 bases; junction bases outside the gene matches: 7. The CDR3 covers 14 residues.

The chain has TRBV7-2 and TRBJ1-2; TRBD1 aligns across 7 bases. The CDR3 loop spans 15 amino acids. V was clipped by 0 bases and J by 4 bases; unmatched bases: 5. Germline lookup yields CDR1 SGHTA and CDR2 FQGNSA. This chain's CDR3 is CASSLASGQSYGYTF. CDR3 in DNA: TGTGCCAGCAGCTTAGCTTCGGGACAGAGCTATGGCTACACCTTC.

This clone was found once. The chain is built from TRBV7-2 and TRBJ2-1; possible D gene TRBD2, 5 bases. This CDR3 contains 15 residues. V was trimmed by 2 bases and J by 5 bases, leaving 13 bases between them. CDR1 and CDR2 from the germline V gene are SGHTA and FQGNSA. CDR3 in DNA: TGTGCCAGCAGCTTATATCGAGGGAGTAACAATGAGCAGTTCTTC. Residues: CASSLYRGSNNEQFF.

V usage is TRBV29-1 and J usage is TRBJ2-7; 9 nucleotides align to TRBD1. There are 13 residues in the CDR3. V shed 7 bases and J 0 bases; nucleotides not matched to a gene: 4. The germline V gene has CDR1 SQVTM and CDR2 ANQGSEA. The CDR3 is CSALTGGSYEQYF. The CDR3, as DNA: TGCAGCGCCTTGACAGGGGGCTCCTACGAGCAGTACTTC.

DNA for the CDR3: TGTGCCAGCAGCTTAGCCGGGACAGAACTGAAAAACATTCAGTACTTC. Encoded protein: CASSLAGTELKNIQYF. The chain uses TRBV7-2 and TRBJ2-4; 7 nucleotides align to TRBD1. Trimming removed 0 bases from V and 4 bases from J; junction bases left unmatched: 6. Germline CDR1 and CDR2: SGHTA and FQGNSA. This CDR3 has 16 amino acids.

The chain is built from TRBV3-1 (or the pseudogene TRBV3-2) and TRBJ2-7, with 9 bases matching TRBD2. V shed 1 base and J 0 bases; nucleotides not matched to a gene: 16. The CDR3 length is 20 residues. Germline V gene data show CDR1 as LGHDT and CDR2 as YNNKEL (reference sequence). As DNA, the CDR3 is TGTGCCAGCAGCCAAGGAGTATTTGGGGAGCGGGAGGAAAGCTCCTACGAGCAGTACTTC. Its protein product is CASSQGVFGEREESSYEQYF.

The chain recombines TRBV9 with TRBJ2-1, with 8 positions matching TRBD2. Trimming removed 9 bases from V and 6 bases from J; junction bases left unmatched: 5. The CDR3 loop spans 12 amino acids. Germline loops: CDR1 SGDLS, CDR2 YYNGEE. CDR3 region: CATGRGANEQFF. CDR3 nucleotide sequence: TGTGCCACCGGGCGGGGGGCCAATGAGCAGTTCTTC.

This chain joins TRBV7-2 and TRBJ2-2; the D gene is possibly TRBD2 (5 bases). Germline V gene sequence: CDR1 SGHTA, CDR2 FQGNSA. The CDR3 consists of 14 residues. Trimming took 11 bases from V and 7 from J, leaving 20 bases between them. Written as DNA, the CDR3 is TGTGCCCTGCGATCAGGTTACGGGGTCGGGGAGCTGTTTTTT. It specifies CALRSGYGVGELFF.

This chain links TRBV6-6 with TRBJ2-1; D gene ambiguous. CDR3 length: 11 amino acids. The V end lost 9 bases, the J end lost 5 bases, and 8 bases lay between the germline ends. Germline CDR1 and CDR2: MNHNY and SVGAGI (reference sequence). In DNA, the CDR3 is TGTGCCAGTAGACGGGACAATGAGCAGTTCTTC. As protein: CASRRDNEQFF.

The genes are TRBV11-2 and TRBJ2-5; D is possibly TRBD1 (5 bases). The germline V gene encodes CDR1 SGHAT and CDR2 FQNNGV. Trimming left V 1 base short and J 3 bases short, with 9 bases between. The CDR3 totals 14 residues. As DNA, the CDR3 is TGTGCCAGCAGCTTAGTTGGGGCGGAAGAGACCCAGTACTTC. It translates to CASSLVGAEETQYF.

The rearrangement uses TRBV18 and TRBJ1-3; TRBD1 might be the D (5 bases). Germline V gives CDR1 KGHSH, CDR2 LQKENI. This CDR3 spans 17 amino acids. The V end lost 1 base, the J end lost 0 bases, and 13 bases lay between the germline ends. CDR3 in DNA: TGTGCCAGCTCACCACAGGCAGGGCCCATCTCTGGAAACACCATATATTTT. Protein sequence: CASSPQAGPISGNTIYF.

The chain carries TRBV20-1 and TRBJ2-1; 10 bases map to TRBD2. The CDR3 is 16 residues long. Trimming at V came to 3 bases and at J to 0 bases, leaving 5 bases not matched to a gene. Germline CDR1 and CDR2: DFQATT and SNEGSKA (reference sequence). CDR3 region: CSASAAGGFSYNEQFF. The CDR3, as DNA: TGCAGTGCTAGTGCAGCGGGGGGGTTCTCCTACAATGAGCAGTTCTTC.

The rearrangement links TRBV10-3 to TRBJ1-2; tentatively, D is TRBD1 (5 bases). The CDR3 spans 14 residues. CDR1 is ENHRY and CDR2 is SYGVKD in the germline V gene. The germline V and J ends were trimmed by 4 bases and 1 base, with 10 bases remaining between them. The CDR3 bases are TGTGCCATCAGTGGAACGACAGTTAACTATGGCTACACCTTC. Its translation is CAISGTTVNYGYTF.

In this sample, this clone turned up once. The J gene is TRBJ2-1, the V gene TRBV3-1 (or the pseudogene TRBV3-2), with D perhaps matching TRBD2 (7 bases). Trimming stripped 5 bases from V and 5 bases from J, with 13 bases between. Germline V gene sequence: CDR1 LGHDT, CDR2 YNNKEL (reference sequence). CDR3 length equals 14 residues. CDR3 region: CASSKRGGNNEQFF. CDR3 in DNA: TGTGCCAGCAGCAAAAGGGGGGGTAACAATGAGCAGTTCTTC.